This T cell receptor beta chain was found in a study of T cells in Graves' hyperthyroidism and ophthalmopathy (dated 2019 in TCRdb). For context, the study as a whole: To identify distinguishing TCR V-J signatures, a discovery cohort of 100 or so patients was used, comprising under 45 with Graves' ophthalmopathy and some 57 with stable Graves' hyperthyroidism. The 100 discovery patients were randomly split 7:3 into training and test sets. The paper reports TCR Vbeta CDR3 sequencing of 135 peripheral blood samples: around 41 ophthalmopathy, under 80 hyperthyroidism and 17 progressor patients. Prospective prediction of ophthalmopathy was tested in an independent validation cohort consisting of some 18 hyperthyroidism patients and over 15 patients who later progressed to ophthalmopathy. In roughly six Graves' hyperthyroidism patients, the study also compared T-cell repertoires from thyroid tissue with T-cell repertoires from blood. Following sampling, methimazole starting at 30 mg daily was given to hyperthyroidism patients, and high-dose intravenous methylprednisolone was given to ophthalmopathy patients.

Results and caveats for the whole study, not just this receptor: In validation, the model predicted progression to ophthalmopathy a median of approximately 6.6 months before onset, with around 70% sensitivity and almost 75% specificity. No statistical method was used to set the sample size in advance, and investigators knew the group allocation. Blood samples also contained most of the expanded thyroid clonotypes (frequency above 0.001), which suggests that blood repertoires may reflect thyroid immune responses. Ophthalmopathy was separated from stable hyperthyroidism by a 13 V-J signature model, with around 90% sensitivity and around 81% specificity obtained in cross-validation and 80%/75% obtained in testing.

The TCR beta CDR3 regions were amplified from RNA transcripts. The TCR CDR3 was subjected to a first round of RT-PCR using the HTBI primer set and the Qiagen OneStep RT-PCR kit. The libraries were constructed in a second round of multiplex PCR and then size-selected and purified. Libraries were sequenced paired-end with 100 bp reads on an Illumina HiSeq2000. As for the original processing: SOAPnuke was used to process the raw data, removing reads that contained adapters or uncalled bases, had a mean Phred below 15, or lacked an exact match to the constant primer or identifier. High-quality paired reads were merged with COPE v1.2.5, and unique nucleotide sequences were defined as clonotypes. MiTCR v1.1 was used to align clonotypes to the IMGT TRBV, TRBD and TRBJ reference segments. The analysis included only V-J combinations with a frequency above 0.0001, which together covered 98% to 99.2% of the repertoires. A TCS score was defined as the ratio between F50 (clonal expansion) and ExV (chaos), using BLOSUM62-based TCRdist between CDR3 peptides within each V-J. Welch's t-statistics and random forest reduced around 510 V-J features to 13, which were used in a naive Bayes classifier (R e1071). The Morisita-Horn index was used to measure how similar the thyroid and blood repertoires were. TCRdb took the public reads, trimmed them with fastp at Q25, ran MiXCR for clone calling and kept in-frame beta chains. When rows share a CDR3 protein, they turn into one entry using the most common DNA and genes. The V and J calls, along with clone size, are taken from TCRdb and not from the paper's own processing. For this sample there are roughly 570,000 distinct CDR3 sequences; about 43% appear just once. Clones ranked in the top ten supply around 7.7% of the sample.

Stable Graves' hyperthyroidism was defined as the absence of progression to ophthalmopathy over 18 months of follow-up. Hyperthyroidism patients were aged 18 to 65 years and newly diagnosed, with disease duration of less than 2 months. Any patient with an uncontrolled infection, another autoimmune disease, pregnancy or lactation was excluded. Clinical symptoms, serum thyroxine and TRAb, thyroid ultrasound, and orbital computed tomography formed the basis for the diagnoses. Total RNA was extracted using Trizol reagent, and RNA quality was assessed on an Agilent 2100 Bioanalyzer. A remark on this clonotype: Its cognate antigen has yet to be identified. Nothing much larger sits one base from this clone, and base qualities are not available.

This sequence originates from a woman aged 18-35 years with Graves' hyperthyroidism. Sequencing used peripheral blood or thyroid tissue (not recorded which).

Read as DNA, the sequence is TGTGCCAGCAGCCAAGAGTTTCGCGGGTGGGGGCACAATGAGCAGTACTTC. Protein translation: CASSQEFRGWGHNEQYF. The chain links TRBV14 with TRBJ2-7, with a tentative D gene TRBD1 over 6 matching bases. V is shortened by 0 bases, J by 7 bases, and the region joining them spans 22 bases. The germline V gene yields SGHDN for CDR1 and FVKESK for CDR2. Including cysteine and phenylalanine, the CDR3 has 17 amino acids. The read is trimmed to its CDR3 DNA, 51 bases read in frame from base 1.